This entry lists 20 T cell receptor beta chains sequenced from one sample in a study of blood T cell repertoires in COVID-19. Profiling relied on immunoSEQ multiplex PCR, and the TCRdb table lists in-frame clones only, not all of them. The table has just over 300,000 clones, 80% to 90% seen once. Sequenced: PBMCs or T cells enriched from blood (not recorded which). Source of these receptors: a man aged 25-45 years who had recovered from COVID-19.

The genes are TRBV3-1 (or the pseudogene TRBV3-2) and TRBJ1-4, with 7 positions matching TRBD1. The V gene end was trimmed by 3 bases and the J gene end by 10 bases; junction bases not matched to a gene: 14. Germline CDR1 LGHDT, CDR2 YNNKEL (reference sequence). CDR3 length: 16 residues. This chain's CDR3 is CASSHDGQANSGKLFF. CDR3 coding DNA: TGTGCCAGCAGCCATGACGGACAGGCGAATAGTGGAAAACTGTTTTTT.

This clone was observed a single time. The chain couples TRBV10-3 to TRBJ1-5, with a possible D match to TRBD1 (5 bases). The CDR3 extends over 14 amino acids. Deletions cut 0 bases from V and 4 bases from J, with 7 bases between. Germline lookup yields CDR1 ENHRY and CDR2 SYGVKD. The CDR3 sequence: CAISESQGNQPQHF. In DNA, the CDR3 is TGTGCCATCAGTGAGTCGCAGGGAAATCAGCCCCAGCATTTT.

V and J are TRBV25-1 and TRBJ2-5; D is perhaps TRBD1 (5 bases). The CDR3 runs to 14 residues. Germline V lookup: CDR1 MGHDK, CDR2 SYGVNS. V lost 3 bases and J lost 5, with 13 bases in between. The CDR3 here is CASSDLKAGETQYF. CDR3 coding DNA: TGTGCCAGCAGTGATCTCAAGGCAGGGGAGACCCAGTACTTC.

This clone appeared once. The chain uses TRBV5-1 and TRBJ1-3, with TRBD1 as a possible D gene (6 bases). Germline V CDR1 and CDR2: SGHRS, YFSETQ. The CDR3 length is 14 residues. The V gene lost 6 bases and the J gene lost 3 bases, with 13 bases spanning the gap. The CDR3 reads CASTMGAHGNTIYF. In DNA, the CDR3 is TGCGCCAGCACCATGGGGGCACATGGAAACACCATATATTTT.

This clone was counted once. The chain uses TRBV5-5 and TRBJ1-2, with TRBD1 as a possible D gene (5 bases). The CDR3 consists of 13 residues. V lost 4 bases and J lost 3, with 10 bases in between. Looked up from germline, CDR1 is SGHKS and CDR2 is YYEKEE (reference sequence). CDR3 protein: CASSPREDYGYTF. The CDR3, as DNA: TGTGCCAGCAGCCCCAGGGAGGACTATGGCTACACCTTC.

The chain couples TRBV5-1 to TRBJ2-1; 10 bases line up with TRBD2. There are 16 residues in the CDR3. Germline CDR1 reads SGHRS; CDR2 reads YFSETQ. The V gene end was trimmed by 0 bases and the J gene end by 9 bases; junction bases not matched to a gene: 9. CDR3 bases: TGCGCCAGCAGCTTGGGTGGTAGCGGGGGGCACGGTGAGCAGTTCTTC. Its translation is CASSLGGSGGHGEQFF.

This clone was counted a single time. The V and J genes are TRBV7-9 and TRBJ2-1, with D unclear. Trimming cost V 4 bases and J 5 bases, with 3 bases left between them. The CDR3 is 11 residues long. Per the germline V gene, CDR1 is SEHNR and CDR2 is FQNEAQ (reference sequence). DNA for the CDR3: TGTGCCAGCAGCTCAAACAATGAGCAGTTCTTC. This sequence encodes CASSSNNEQFF.

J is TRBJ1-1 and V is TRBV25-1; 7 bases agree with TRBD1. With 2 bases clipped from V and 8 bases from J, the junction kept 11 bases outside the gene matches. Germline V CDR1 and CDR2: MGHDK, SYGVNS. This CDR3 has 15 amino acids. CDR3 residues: CASSEPTGPRGEAFF. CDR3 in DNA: TGTGCCAGCAGTGAACCCACGGGGCCCAGGGGGGAAGCTTTCTTT.

The DNA of the CDR3 is TGTGCCAGCATCCGGGACAGGGTAAACACTGAAGCTTTCTTT. This codes for CASIRDRVNTEAFF. V and J are TRBV2 and TRBJ1-1; 9 nucleotides agree with TRBD1. CDR1 is SNHLY, CDR2 FYNNEI, per germline. The CDR3 runs 14 residues. Unmatched junction bases numbered 5, after V lost 7 bases and J lost 2 bases.

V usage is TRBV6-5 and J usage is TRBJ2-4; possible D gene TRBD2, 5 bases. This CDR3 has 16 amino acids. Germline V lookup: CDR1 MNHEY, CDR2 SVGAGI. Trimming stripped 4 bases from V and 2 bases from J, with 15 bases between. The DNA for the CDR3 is TGTGCCAGCAGTTCTATAGGCGGGCCTCCCAAAAACATTCAGTACTTC. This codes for CASSSIGGPPKNIQYF.

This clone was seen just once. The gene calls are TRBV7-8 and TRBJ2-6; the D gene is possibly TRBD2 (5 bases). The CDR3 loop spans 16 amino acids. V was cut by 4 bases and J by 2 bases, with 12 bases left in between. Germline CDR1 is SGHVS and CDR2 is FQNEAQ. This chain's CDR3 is CASSSRGLTGANVLTF. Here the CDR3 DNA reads TGTGCCAGCAGCTCCCGAGGGCTAACTGGGGCCAACGTCCTGACTTTC.

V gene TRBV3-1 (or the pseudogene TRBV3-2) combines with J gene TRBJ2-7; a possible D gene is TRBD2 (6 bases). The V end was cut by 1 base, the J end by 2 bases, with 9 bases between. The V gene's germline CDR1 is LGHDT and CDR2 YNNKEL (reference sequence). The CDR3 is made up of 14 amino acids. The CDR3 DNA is TGTGCCAGCAGCCAAGCTACGGGAGCCTACGAGCAGTACTTC. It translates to CASSQATGAYEQYF.

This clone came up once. CDR3 sequence: CAWGQGEGTEAFF. The DNA for the CDR3 is TGTGCCTGGGGACAGGGAGAAGGTACTGAAGCTTTCTTT. The chain couples TRBV30 to TRBJ1-1; 8 positions match TRBD1. Germline V lookup: CDR1 GTSNPN, CDR2 SVGIG (reference sequence). J was trimmed by 5 bases and V by 5 bases; bases with no gene match: 7. The CDR3 extends over 13 amino acids.

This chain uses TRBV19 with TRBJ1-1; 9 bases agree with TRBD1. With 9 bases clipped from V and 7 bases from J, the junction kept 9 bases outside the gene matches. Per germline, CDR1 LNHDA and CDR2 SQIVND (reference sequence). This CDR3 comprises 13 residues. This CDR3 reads CASGDRAPIEAFF. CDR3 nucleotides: TGTGCCAGCGGGGACAGGGCCCCTATTGAAGCTTTCTTT.

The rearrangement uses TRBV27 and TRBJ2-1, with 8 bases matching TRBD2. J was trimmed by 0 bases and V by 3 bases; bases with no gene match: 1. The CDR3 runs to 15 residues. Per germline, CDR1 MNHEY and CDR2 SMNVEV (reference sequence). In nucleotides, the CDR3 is TGTGCCAGCAGTTTGGCGGGGGGCTCCTACAATGAGCAGTTCTTC. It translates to CASSLAGGSYNEQFF.

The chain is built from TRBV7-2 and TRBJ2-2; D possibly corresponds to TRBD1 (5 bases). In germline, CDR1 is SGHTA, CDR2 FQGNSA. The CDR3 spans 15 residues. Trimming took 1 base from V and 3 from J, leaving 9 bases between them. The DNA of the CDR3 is TGTGCCAGCAGCTTAGAGGGGTTTTACACCGGGGAGCTGTTTTTT. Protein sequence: CASSLEGFYTGELFF.

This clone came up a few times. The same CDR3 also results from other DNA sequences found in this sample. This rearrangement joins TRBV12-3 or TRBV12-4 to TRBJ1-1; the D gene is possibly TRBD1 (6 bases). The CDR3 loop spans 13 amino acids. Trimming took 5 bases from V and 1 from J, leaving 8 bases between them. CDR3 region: CASSLGQNTEAFF. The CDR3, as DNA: TGTGCCAGCAGTCTGGGACAGAACACTGAAGCTTTCTTT.

The CDR3: CASSVRTGHEQYF. CDR3 nucleotide sequence: TGTGCCAGCAGCGTCCGGACAGGCCACGAGCAGTACTTC. The chain has TRBV9 and TRBJ2-7; 7 bases map to TRBD1. The CDR3 is 13 amino acids. J was trimmed by 5 bases and V by 2 bases; bases with no gene match: 4. Germline values: CDR1 SGDLS, CDR2 YYNGEE.

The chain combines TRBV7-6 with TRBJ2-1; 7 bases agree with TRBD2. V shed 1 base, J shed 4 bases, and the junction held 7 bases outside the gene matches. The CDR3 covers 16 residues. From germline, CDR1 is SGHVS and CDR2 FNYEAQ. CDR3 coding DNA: TGTGCCAGCAGCTTAGAAGCTAGCGGAGCATACAATGAGCAGTTCTTC. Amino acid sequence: CASSLEASGAYNEQFF.

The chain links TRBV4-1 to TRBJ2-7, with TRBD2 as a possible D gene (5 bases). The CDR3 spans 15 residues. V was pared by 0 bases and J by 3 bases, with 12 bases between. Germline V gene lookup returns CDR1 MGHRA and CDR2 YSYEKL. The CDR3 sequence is CASSQEAGGDYEQYF. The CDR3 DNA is TGCGCCAGCAGCCAAGAGGCGGGTGGGGACTACGAGCAGTACTTC.